This T cell receptor beta chain was documented in a study of identical twins. Trimming removed 0 bases from V and 0 bases from J; junction bases left unmatched: 1. CDR3 length equals 15 residues. The table lists this clonotype with a few counts. Template switching, a step in the protocol, added a universal primer site, and cDNA carried unique molecular identifiers. TCRdb reprocessed the 5' RACE reads via MiXCR and lists one record per CDR3 protein. The table has 500,000 or so distinct CDR3 sequences, approximately 22% seen once; the top ten hold around 0.91%. The data were also submitted as part of a second study, on T cells expressing NK-cell markers. That investigation notes: The dominant NKG2C+ clonotypes represented about 1.0-7.5% of CD8+ T cells in 6 or 7 donors.

Material for sequencing was CD4+ T cells sorted from blood. The rearrangement links TRBV12-3 or TRBV12-4 to TRBJ2-5; 7 bases are a match to TRBD1. The receptor was derived from a young woman in good health. DNA of the CDR3: TGTGCCAGCAGTTTAGCACAGGGGTACCAAGAGACCCAGTACTTC. Translating it yields CASSLAQGYQETQYF.